Below are 9 T cell receptor beta chains sequenced from a single sample in a study of T cell changes during pregnancy in multiple sclerosis. Clones were sequenced by immunoSEQ multiplex PCR, and TCRdb holds only the in-frame ones, with some missing. Of fewer than 60,000 clones detected, roughly 94% appear once; the ten largest clones hold approximately 5.6%. The specimen was CD8+ T cells from peripheral blood mononuclear cells, collected in the first trimester of pregnancy. These receptors all stem from a female donor with multiple sclerosis, enrolled in a pregnancy study.

This chain uses TRBV30 with TRBJ2-5, with D perhaps TRBD2 (5 bases). The CDR3 totals 15 residues. Trimming pared 1 base from V and 3 bases from J, leaving 15 bases between. Germline V lookup: CDR1 GTSNPN, CDR2 SVGIG (reference sequence). The DNA of the CDR3 is TGTGCCTGGAGTGCCCCGACCCAGAGGGAAGAGACCCAGTACTTC. The encoded protein is CAWSAPTQREETQYF.

V usage is TRBV27 and J usage is TRBJ2-7; D is possibly TRBD2 (6 bases). Germline V gene data show CDR1 as MNHEY and CDR2 as SMNVEV (reference sequence). The CDR3 is 13 residues long. The ends were cut back, 5 bases at V and 4 bases at J, with 12 bases in the middle. The CDR3 nucleotides read TGTGCCAGCAGTCTGACTAGTAGGTACGAGCAGTACTTC. Amino acids: CASSLTSRYEQYF.

This chain joins TRBV19 and TRBJ2-2, with TRBD2 as a possible D gene (5 bases). V was trimmed by 3 bases and J by 7 bases, leaving 12 bases between them. The germline gives CDR1 LNHDA, CDR2 SQIVND (reference sequence). CDR3 length equals 14 residues. CDR3 coding DNA: TGTGCCAGTAGTATGGCGCTAGCAGGCGGGGAGCTGTTTTTT. Amino acids: CASSMALAGGELFF. The full variable domain, completed using reference TRBV19 and TRBJ2-2, is DGGITQSPKYLFRKEGQNVTLSCEQNLNHDAMYWYRQDPGQGLRLIYYSQIVNDFQKGDIAEGYSVSREKKESFPLTVTSAQKNPTAFYLCASSMALAGGELFFGEGSRLTVL.

The chain links TRBV27 to TRBJ1-2; no definite D call. Trimming stripped 4 bases from V and 4 bases from J, with 10 bases between. The CDR3 is made up of 13 amino acids. CDR1 MNHEY and CDR2 SMNVEV come from the germline V gene (reference sequence). The CDR3 DNA sequence: TGTGCCAGCAGTTACGGTAGGAGCTATGGCTACACCTTC. Protein product: CASSYGRSYGYTF.

The rearrangement joins TRBV4-3 to TRBJ2-7, with 12 bases identical to TRBD2. The CDR3 sequence is 16 residues long. The V gene end was trimmed by 0 bases and the J gene end by 9 bases; junction bases not matched to a gene: 9. Germline CDR1 and CDR2: LGHNA and YSLEER. Here the CDR3 reads CASSQDAGTSGRGQYF. The DNA of the CDR3 is TGCGCCAGCAGCCAAGATGCCGGGACTAGCGGGCGAGGGCAGTACTTC.

The genes are TRBV19 and TRBJ1-5; 9 bases match TRBD1. The CDR3 is 20 residues long. Trimming at V came to 3 bases and at J to 2 bases, leaving 17 bases not matched to a gene. Germline V CDR1 and CDR2: LNHDA, SQIVND (reference sequence). In DNA, the CDR3 is TGTGCCAGTAGTATCCTCCTTGTCCCGGGACAGGGTTTGGGCAATCAGCCCCAGCATTTT. It translates to CASSILLVPGQGLGNQPQHF.

The V and J genes are TRBV6-4 and TRBJ2-5, with 11 positions matching TRBD2. The germline V gene has CDR1 MRHNA and CDR2 SNTAGT. The CDR3 totals 15 residues. Germline trimming cut 3 bases from V and 5 bases from J; bases unmatched to any gene: 5. DNA of the CDR3: TGTGCCAGCAGTGAACTAGCGGGAGAGGGGGAGACCCAGTACTTC. As protein: CASSELAGEGETQYF.

This sequence joins TRBV6-1 and TRBJ2-3, with 7 bases matching TRBD1. Germline-derived CDR1 and CDR2 are MNHNS and SASEGT. V lost 0 bases, J lost 1 base, and 7 bases stayed unmatched. There are 17 residues in the CDR3. The CDR3 DNA follows: TGTGCCAGCAGTGAAGCGGGATGGACAGGAGGCACAGATACGCAGTATTTT. It specifies CASSEAGWTGGTDTQYF.

This chain connects TRBV18 to TRBJ2-7; no definite D call. The ends were cut back, 3 bases at V and 5 bases at J, with 5 bases in the middle. CDR3 length: 11 amino acids. Per germline, CDR1 KGHSH and CDR2 LQKENI. The DNA for the CDR3 is TGTGCCAGCTCACCGGGCGACGAGCAGTACTTC. As protein: CASSPGDEQYF. Full variable domain (remainder filled in from reference TRBV18 and TRBJ2-7): NAGVMQNPRHLVRRRGQEARLRCSPMKGHSHVYWYRQLPEEGLKFMVYLQKENIIDESGMPKERFSAEFPKEGPSILRIQQVVRGDSAAYFCASSPGDEQYFGPGTRLTVT.